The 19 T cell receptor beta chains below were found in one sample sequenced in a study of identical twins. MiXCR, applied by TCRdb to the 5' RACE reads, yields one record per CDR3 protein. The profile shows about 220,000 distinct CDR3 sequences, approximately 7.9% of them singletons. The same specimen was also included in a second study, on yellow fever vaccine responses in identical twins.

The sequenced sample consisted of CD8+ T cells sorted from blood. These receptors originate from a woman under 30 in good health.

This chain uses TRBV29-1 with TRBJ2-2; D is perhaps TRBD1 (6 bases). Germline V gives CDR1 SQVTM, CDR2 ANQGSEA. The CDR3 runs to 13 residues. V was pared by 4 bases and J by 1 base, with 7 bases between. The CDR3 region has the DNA TGCAGCGTTGGGGGGCTGAACACCGGGGAGCTGTTTTTT. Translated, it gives CSVGGLNTGELFF.

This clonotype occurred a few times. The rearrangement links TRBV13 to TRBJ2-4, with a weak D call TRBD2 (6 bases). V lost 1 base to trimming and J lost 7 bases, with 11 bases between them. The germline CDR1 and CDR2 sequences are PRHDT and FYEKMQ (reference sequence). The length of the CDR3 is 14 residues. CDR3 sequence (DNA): TGTGCCAGCAGCTTAGCGGGAGATTGGAACATTCAGTACTTC. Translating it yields CASSLAGDWNIQYF.

The chain's CDR3 is CASSFGPGTDTQYF. CDR3 nucleotide sequence: TGTGCCAGCAGTTTTGGACCGGGCACAGATACGCAGTATTTT. V is TRBV27 and J is TRBJ2-3; D uncertain. CDR3 length: 14 amino acids. CDR1 MNHEY and CDR2 SMNVEV come from the germline V gene (reference sequence). Trimming took 3 bases from V and 1 from J, leaving 8 bases between them.

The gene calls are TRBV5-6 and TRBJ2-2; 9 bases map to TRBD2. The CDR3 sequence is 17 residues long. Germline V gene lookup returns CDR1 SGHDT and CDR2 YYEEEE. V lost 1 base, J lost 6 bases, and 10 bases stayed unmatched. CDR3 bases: TGTGCCAGCAGCTTGCAGCTAGCGGGGTATTGGTCCGGGGAGCTGTTTTTT. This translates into CASSLQLAGYWSGELFF.

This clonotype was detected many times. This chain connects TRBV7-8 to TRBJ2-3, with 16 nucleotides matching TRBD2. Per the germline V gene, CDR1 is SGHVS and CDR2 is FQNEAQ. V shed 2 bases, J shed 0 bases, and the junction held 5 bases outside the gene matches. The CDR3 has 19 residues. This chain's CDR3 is CASSLPGTSGRASTDTQYF. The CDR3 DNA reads TGTGCCAGCAGCTTACCCGGGACTAGCGGGAGGGCTAGCACAGATACGCAGTATTTT. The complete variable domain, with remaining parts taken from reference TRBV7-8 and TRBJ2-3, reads GAGVSQSPRYKVAKRGQDVALRCDPISGHVSLFWYQQALGQGPEFLTYFQNEAQLDKSGLPSDRFFAERPEGSVSTLKIQRTQQEDSAVYLCASSLPGTSGRASTDTQYFGPGTRLTVL.

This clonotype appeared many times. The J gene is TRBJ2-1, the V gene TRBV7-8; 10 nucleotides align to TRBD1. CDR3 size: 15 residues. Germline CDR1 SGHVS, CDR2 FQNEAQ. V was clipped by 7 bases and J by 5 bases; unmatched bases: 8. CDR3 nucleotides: TGTGCCAGCAACAAAGAGGGGACAGGGGACAATGAGCAGTTCTTC. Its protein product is CASNKEGTGDNEQFF.

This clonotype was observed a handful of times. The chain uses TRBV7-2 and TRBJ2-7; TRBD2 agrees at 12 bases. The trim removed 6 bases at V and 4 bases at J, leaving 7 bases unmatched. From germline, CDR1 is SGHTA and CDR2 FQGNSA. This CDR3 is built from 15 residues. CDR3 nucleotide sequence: TGTGCCAGCAGTCGCTCTAGCGGGGGGGGTTACGAGCAGTACGTC. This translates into CASSRSSGGGYEQYV.

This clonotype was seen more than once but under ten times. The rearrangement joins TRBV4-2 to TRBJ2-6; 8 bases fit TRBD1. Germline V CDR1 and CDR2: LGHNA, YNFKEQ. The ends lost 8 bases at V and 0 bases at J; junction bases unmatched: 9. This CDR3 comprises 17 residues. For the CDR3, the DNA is TGTGCCAGCCACTCTCTGACAGGGGACTCTGGGGCCAACGTCCTGACTTTC. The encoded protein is CASHSLTGDSGANVLTF.

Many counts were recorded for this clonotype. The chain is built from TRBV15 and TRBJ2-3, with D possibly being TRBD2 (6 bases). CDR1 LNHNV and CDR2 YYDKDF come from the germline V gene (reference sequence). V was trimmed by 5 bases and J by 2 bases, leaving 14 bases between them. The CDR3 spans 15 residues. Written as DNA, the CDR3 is TGTGCCACCAGCCGGGAGAGGGGCGCCACAGATACGCAGTATTTT. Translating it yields CATSRERGATDTQYF.

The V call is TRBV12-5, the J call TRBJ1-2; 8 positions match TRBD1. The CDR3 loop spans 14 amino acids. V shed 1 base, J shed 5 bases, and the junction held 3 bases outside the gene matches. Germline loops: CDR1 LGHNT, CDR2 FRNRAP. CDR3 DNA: TGTGCTAGTGGTTTGGCGACAGGGGCGTATGGCTACACCTTC. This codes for CASGLATGAYGYTF.

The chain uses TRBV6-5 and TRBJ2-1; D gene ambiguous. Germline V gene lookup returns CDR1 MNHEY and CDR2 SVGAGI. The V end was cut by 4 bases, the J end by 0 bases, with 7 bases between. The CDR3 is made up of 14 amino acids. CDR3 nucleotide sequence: TGTGCCAGCAGTTGGCTAGGCTCCTACAATGAGCAGTTCTTC. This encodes CASSWLGSYNEQFF.

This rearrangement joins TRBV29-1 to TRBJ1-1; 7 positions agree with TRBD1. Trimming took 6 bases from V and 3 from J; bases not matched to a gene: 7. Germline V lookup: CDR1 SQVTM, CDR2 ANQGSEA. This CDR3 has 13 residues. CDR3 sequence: CSVLTGSDTEAFF. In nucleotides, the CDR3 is TGCAGCGTGTTGACAGGGTCCGACACTGAAGCTTTCTTT.

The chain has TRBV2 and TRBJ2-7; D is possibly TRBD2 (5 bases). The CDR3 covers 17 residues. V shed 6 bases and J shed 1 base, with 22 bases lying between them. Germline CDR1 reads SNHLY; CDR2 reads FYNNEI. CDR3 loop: CASSATHREKTSYEQYF. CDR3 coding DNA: TGTGCCAGCAGCGCGACCCACCGGGAAAAAACGTCCTACGAGCAGTACTTC.

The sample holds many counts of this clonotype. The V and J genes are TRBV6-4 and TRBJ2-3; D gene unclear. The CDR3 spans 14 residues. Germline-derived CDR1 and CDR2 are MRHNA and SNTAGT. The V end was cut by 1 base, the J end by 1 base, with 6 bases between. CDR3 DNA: TGTGCCAGCAGTGACTACGATGGCACAGATACGCAGTATTTT. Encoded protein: CASSDYDGTDTQYF.

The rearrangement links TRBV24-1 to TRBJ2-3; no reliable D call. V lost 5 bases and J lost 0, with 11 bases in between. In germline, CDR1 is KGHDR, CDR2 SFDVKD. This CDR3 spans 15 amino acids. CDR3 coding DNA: TGTGCCACCAGTGCGACGGAAGATAGCACAGATACGCAGTATTTT. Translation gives CATSATEDSTDTQYF.

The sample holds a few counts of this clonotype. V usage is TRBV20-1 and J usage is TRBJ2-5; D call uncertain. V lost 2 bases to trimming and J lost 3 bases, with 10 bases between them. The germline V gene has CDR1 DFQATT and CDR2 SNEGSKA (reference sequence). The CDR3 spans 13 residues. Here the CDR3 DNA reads TGCAGTGCTAGAAGCTGGTCCGAAGAGACCCAGTACTTC. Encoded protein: CSARSWSEETQYF.

CDR3 region: CASSRAQVDTQYF. CDR3 bases: TGTGCCAGCTCCCGAGCCCAGGTAGATACGCAGTATTTT. The rearrangement links TRBV12-3 or TRBV12-4 to TRBJ2-3; D remains ambiguous. Trimming removed 8 bases at V and 5 bases at J, with 14 bases between. The CDR3 totals 13 residues.

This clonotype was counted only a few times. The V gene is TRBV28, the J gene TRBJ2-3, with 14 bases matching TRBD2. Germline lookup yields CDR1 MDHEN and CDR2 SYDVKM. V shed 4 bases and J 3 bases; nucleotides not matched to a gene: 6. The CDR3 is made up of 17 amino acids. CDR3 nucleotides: TGTGCCAGCAGTTATGGGACTAGCGGGAGAAGGACAGATACGCAGTATTTT. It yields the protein CASSYGTSGRRTDTQYF.

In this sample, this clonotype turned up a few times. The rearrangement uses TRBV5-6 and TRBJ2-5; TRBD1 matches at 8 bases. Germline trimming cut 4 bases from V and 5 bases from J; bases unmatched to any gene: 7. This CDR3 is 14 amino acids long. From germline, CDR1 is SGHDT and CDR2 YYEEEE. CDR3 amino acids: CASSQSTGGETQYF. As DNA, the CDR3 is TGTGCCAGCAGCCAATCAACAGGGGGTGAGACCCAGTACTTC.